The clone carrying this TCR beta chain has at least ten counts. The data originate from a study of early T cells in non-severe SARS-CoV-2 infection. TCRdb ran MiXCR on the 5' RACE reads and lists one entry per CDR3 protein. The repertoire consists of fewer than 65,000 distinct CDR3 sequences, with approximately 6.1% occurring once and the leading ten covering around 3.3%. This receptor was taken from an adult who was a healthcare worker with PCR-confirmed SARS-CoV-2 infection or an uninfected control (not recorded which). The sequences come from whole blood, collected at baseline.

DNA of the CDR3: TGCAGTGCTATAGGTCCACTGAACACTGAAGCTTTCTTT. It translates to CSAIGPLNTEAFF. This chain links TRBV20-1 with TRBJ1-1; D unclear. CDR1 is DFQATT and CDR2 is SNEGSKA in the germline V gene (reference sequence). Trimming removed 4 bases from V and 0 bases from J, with 9 bases in between. CDR3 length equals 13 residues.